Listed here are 5 T cell receptor beta chains from one sample, sequenced in a study of OX40 agonist ivuxolimab in advanced cancers. Data came from immunoSEQ multiplex PCR; TCRdb stores just in-frame clones and leaves some out. The table lists about 19,000 clones, 83% of them singletons. The sample in question was CD4+ or CD8+ T cells sorted from blood, obtained in a trial of the OX40 agonist ivuxolimab. The receptor set was obtained from an adult with an advanced solid tumor such as melanoma, head and neck, liver or kidney cancer.

CDR3: CASRPGTGGGYGYTF. The DNA of the CDR3 is TGTGCCAGCAGACCCGGGACAGGGGGAGGCTATGGCTACACCTTC. The chain carries TRBV27 and TRBJ1-2; 11 nucleotides align to TRBD1. The CDR3 spans 15 residues. The V gene end was trimmed by 6 bases and the J gene end by 4 bases; junction bases not matched to a gene: 7. The V gene's germline CDR1 is MNHEY and CDR2 SMNVEV (reference sequence).

This clone was seen once. The chain carries TRBV7-6 and TRBJ1-1; D is undetermined. This CDR3 is 13 amino acids long. V was trimmed by 4 bases and J by 4 bases, leaving 10 bases between them. Germline lookup yields CDR1 SGHVS and CDR2 FNYEAQ. CDR3 DNA: TGTGCCAGCAGCTCGGGAGATGCCACTGAAGCTTTCTTT. Encoded protein: CASSSGDATEAFF.

This clone is classed as medium-sized. The chain carries TRBV27 and TRBJ2-5, with a weak D call TRBD2 (7 bases). CDR1 is MNHEY and CDR2 is SMNVEV in the germline V gene (reference sequence). The CDR3 is 15 residues long. V shed 3 bases and J shed 5 bases, with 16 bases lying between them. This chain's CDR3 is CASSLMGGGTETQYF. CDR3 DNA sequence: TGTGCCAGCAGTTTGATGGGGGGGGGCACGGAGACCCAGTACTTC.

The rearrangement joins TRBV7-6 to TRBJ1-4; D is ambiguous. Germline CDR1 SGHVS, CDR2 FNYEAQ. This CDR3 contains 14 residues. Trimming shortened V by 5 bases and J by 4 bases, and 11 bases separated the two germline ends. The CDR3 reads CASSAGVHNEKLFF. The CDR3 DNA is TGTGCCAGCAGCGCGGGAGTCCATAATGAAAAACTGTTTTTT.

This clone has only one observation. V is TRBV5-1 and J is TRBJ2-7, with 7 bases that match TRBD1. Germline V gene sequence: CDR1 SGHRS, CDR2 YFSETQ. The length of the CDR3 is 13 residues. The V gene end was trimmed by 0 bases and the J gene end by 7 bases; junction bases not matched to a gene: 4. This CDR3 is CASSLEGAGEQYF. The CDR3 nucleotides read TGCGCCAGCAGCTTGGAGGGGGCGGGTGAGCAGTACTTC.